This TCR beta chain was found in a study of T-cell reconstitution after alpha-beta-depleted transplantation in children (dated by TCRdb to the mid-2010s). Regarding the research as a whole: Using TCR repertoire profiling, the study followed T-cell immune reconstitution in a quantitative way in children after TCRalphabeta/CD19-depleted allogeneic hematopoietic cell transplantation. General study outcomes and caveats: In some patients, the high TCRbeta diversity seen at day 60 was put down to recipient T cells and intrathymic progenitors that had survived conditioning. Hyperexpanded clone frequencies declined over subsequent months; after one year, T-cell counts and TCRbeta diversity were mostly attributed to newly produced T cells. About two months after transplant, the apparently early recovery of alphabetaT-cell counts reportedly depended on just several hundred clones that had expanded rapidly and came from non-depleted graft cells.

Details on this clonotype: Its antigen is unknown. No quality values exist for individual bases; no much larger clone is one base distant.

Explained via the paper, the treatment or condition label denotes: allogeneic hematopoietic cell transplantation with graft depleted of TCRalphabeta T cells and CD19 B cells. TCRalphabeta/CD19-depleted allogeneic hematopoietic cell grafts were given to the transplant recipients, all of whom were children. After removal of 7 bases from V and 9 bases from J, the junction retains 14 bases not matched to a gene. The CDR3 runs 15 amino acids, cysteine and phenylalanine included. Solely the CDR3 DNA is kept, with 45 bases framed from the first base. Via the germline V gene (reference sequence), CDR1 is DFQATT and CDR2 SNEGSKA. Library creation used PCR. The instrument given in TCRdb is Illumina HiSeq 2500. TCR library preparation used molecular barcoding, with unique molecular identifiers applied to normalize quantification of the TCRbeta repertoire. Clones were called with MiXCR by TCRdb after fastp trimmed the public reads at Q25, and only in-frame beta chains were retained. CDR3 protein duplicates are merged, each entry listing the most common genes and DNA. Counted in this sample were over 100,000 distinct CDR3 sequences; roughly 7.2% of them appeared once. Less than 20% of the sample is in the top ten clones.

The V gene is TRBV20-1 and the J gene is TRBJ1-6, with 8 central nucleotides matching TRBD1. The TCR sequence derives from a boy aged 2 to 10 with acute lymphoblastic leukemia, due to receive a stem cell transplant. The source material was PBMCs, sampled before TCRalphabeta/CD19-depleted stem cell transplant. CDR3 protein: CSVSGGQDGGSPLHF. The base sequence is TGCAGTGTTAGCGGGGGACAGGATGGGGGTTCACCCCTCCACTTT.